Reported below is one T cell receptor beta chain. No antigen is known for it. cDNA synthesis used the whole RNA isolate, giving expressed TCRB sequences. Around 3.57 million reads was the average for naive, central memory and regulatory T cell samples. Generated by immunoSEQ multiplex PCR, the TCRdb table keeps only in-frame clones and is missing some. In the table there are hundreds of thousands of clones, about a tenth of which are singletons. These data come from a study of beta chain features in type 1 diabetes. Points from the study as a whole: Across patients, naive, central memory and Treg TCRB repertoires exhibited apparently greater similarity than was observed across healthy donors. Researchers report that Type 1 diabetes patients had moderately but significantly shorter TCRB CDR3s across all four CD4+ subsets.

The germline CDR1 and CDR2 sequences are SGHTA and FQGNSA. There are 13 residues in the CDR3. The V end lost 1 base, the J end lost 10 bases, and 8 bases lay between the germline ends. Sequenced input: naive CD4+ T cells from blood. The sequence derives from a man under 40 with type 1 diabetes. V and J are TRBV7-2 and TRBJ1-6; D unclear. This CDR3 reads CASSLGLSSPLHF. In DNA form, the CDR3 reads TGTGCCAGCAGCTTAGGACTCAGCTCACCCCTCCACTTT.